This T cell receptor beta chain was obtained from a study of T cells after yellow fever vaccination. Study outcomes and limitations: The secondary response was weaker, and its peak arrived faster, on day 5 versus 15. Booster sampling recovered most clones from primary vaccination (approximately 97% CD4, roughly 90% CD8).

The CDR3 runs 14 residues. Per the germline V gene, CDR1 is SGHVS and CDR2 is FQNEAQ. V lost 5 bases and J lost 2, with 13 bases in between. The TCR cDNA carried a universal primer site and UMIs from 5'RACE template switching. MiXCR, run by TCRdb on the 5' RACE reads, gives a single entry per CDR3 protein. This table has over 100,000 distinct CDR3 sequences, roughly 8.9% appearing once. This clonotype was detected many times. No antigen is known for it. The chain couples TRBV7-8 to TRBJ2-7, with a possible D match to TRBD2 (7 bases). This sequence was found in a man aged 25 to 40 who received the YFV17D yellow fever vaccine. The sample here was CD8+ T cells sorted from PBMCs, taken 45 days after the yellow fever booster vaccination. The CDR3 spells CASSKGGGPYEQYF. The CDR3 coding sequence is TGTGCCAGCAGCAAGGGAGGGGGGCCCTACGAGCAGTACTTC. Drawing the rest from reference TRBV7-8 and TRBJ2-7, the complete variable domain is GAGVSQSPRYKVAKRGQDVALRCDPISGHVSLFWYQQALGQGPEFLTYFQNEAQLDKSGLPSDRFFAERPEGSVSTLKIQRTQQEDSAVYLCASSKGGGPYEQYFGPGTRLTVT.